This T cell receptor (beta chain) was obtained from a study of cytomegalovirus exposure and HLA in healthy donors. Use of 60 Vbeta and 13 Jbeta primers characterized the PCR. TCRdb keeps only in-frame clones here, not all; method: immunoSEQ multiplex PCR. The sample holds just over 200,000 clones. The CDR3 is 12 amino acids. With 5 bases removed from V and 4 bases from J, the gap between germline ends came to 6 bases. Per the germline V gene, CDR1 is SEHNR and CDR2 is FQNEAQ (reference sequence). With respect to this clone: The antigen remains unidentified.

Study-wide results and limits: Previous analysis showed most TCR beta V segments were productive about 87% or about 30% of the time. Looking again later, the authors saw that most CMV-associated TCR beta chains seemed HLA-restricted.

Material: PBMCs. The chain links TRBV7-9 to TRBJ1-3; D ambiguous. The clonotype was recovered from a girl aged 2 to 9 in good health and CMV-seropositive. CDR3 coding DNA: TGTGCCAGCAGCCCTGTGGGAAACACCATATATTTT. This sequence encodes CASSPVGNTIYF.